A selection of T cell receptor beta chains follows, all from one sample in a study of human T cells and chemical hapten exposure. MiXCR was run by TCRdb on the RACE reads, yielding one entry per CDR3 protein. The table records 100,000 or so distinct CDR3 sequences, 9.5% to 11% of them present only once. The sample here was whole blood, taken in connection with sensitization to the hapten diphenylcyclopropenone (DPC). All receptors derive from a man in his forties with alopecia areata. Some clones in this sample may be carry-over from other donors' samples. Each CDR3 is given with its conserved first and last residue. D genes are given only for firm matches. Size is omitted from some rows. Given values are once, few, many or a class for expanded clones.

D gene,clone size,J gene,V gene,CDR3 DNA,CDR3 protein
NA,NA,TRBJ1-3,TRBV9,TGTGCCAGCAGCGTAGCCGCCGCCCCTGGAAACACCATATATTTT,CASSVAAAPGNTIYF
NA,few,TRBJ1-3,TRBV12-3/TRBV12-4,TGTGCCAGCAGTTTGACAGGAGGGGAAAACACCATATATTTT,CASSLTGGENTIYF
TRBD2,few,TRBJ2-3,TRBV6-6,TGTGCCAGCAGTTACCCCGCGGGAGTGGATGCAGATACGCAGTATTTT,CASSYPAGVDADTQYF
NA,many,TRBJ2-3,TRBV20-1,TGCAGTGCTAGATCCGGGGGAGGTAGCCTGGATACGCAGTATTTT,CSARSGGGSLDTQYF
NA,many,TRBJ1-5,TRBV12-3/TRBV12-4,TGTGCCAGCATCGGACCGGGGGGGGGCAATCAGCCCCAGCATTTT,CASIGPGGGNQPQHF
TRBD1,few,TRBJ1-6,TRBV3-1,TGTGCCAGCAGCCAAGGGACAGGCCTCAATTCACCCCTCCACTTT,CASSQGTGLNSPLHF
NA,few,TRBJ1-1,TRBV19,TGTGCCAGTAGTACCCAGGGGACACGATCAAACCGTGAAGCTTTCTTT,CASSTQGTRSNREAFF
NA,few,TRBJ2-3,TRBV10-3,TGTGCCATCAGTGACGAAACGAATTTACAGGTTCGGACAGATACGCAGTATTTT,CAISDETNLQVRTDTQYF
NA,few,TRBJ2-1,TRBV20-1,TGCAGTGCTAGAGCCCCGGGACTTTCCATCTCCTACAATGAGCAGTTCTTC,CSARAPGLSISYNEQFF
TRBD1,NA,TRBJ1-5,TRBV28,TGTGCCAGCAGGACAGGGGCTGATCAGCCCCAGCATTTT,CASRTGADQPQHF
NA,few,TRBJ2-1,TRBV6-4,TGTGCCAGCACGAACGGTTCCAGCGGGCCCGATGAGCAGTTCTTC,CASTNGSSGPDEQFF
NA,NA,TRBJ2-6,TRBV28,TGTGCCAGCCTCTCTCGGGCCAACGTCCTGACTTTC,CASLSRANVLTF
NA,NA,TRBJ2-1,TRBV6-2/TRBV6-3,TGTGCCAGCAGTTACGTAGCGGCACTGGCGGGGCAGTTCTTC,CASSYVAALAGQFF
NA,few,TRBJ2-7,TRBV20-1,TGCAGTGCCGGTCCGGTATCAGCGGGACACTACGAGCAGTACTTC,CSAGPVSAGHYEQYF
NA,once,TRBJ2-1,TRBV12-3/TRBV12-4,TGTGCCAGCAGTTTACAGGGCGTGTTTCAGTTCTTC,CASSLQGVFQFF
NA,NA,TRBJ1-5,TRBV29-1,TGCAGCGTTGGGCCGGGTAGCAATCAGCCCCAGCATTTT,CSVGPGSNQPQHF
NA,many,TRBJ1-2,TRBV24-1,TGTGCCACGGGACACGAGGTGAACTATGGCTACACCTTC,CATGHEVNYGYTF
TRBD1,few,TRBJ1-6,TRBV4-3,TGCGCCAGCAGCCAAAAACAGGGGAGCTCCTATAATTCACCCCTCCACTTT,CASSQKQGSSYNSPLHF
NA,NA,TRBJ2-3,TRBV20-1,TGCAGTGCCCACAGGTGGAGCACAGATACGCAGTATTTT,CSAHRWSTDTQYF
TRBD1,few,TRBJ1-1,TRBV7-6,TGTGCCAGCAGCTTAGAGGGGGCTGGTACTGAAGCTTTCTTT,CASSLEGAGTEAFF